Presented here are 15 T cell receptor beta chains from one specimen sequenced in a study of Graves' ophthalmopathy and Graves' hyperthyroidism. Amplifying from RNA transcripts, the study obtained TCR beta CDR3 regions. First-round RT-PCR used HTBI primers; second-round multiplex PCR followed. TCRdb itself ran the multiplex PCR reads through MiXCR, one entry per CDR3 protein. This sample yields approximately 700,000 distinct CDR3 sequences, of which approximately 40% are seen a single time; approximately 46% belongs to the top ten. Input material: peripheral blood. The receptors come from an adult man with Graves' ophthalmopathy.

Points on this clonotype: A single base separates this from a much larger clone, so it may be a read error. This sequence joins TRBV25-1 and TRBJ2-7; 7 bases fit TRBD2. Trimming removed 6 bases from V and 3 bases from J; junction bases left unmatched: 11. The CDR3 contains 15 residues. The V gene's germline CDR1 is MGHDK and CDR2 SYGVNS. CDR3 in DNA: TGTGCCAGCAGGGCTGGGGGAGGGCCGTACTACGAGCAGTACTTC. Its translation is CASRAGGGPYYEQYF.

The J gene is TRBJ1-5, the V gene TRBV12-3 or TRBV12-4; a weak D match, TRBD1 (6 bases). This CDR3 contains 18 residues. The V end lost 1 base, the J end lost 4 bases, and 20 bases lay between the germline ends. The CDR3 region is CASSLGLNRAKRNQPQHF. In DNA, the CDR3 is TGTGCCAGCAGTTTAGGCCTTAACAGGGCGAAAAGGAATCAGCCCCAGCATTTT.

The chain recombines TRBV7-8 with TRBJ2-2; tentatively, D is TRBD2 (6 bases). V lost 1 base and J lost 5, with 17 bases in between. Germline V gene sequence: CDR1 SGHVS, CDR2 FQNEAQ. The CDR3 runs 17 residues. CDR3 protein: CASSLVRLAERTGELFF. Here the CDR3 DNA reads TGTGCCAGCAGCTTAGTGAGGTTAGCGGAGAGAACCGGGGAGCTGTTTTTT.

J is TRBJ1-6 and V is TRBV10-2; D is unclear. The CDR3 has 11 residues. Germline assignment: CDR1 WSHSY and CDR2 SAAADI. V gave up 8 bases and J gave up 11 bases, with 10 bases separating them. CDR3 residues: CASAGYPPLHF. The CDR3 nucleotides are TGCGCCAGCGCGGGGTATCCACCCCTCCACTTT.

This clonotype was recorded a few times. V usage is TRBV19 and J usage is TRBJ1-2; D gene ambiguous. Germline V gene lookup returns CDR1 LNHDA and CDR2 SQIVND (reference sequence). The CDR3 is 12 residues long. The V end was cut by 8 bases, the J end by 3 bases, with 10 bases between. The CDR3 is CASQRQDYGYTF. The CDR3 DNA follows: TGTGCCAGTCAGCGGCAGGACTATGGCTACACCTTC.

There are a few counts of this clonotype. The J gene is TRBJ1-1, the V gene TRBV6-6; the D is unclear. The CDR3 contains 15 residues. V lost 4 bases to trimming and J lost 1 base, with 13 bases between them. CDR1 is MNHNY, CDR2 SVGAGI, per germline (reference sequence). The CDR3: CASSSFPTENTEAFF. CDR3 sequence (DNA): TGTGCCAGCAGTTCGTTCCCGACTGAGAACACTGAAGCTTTCTTT.

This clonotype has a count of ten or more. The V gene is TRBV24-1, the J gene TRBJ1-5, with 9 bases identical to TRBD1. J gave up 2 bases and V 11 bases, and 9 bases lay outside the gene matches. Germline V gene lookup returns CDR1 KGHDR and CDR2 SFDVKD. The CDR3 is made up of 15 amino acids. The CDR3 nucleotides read TGTGCCAGCAGGGAGGGACAGGGACGCAATCAGCCCCAGCATTTT. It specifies CASREGQGRNQPQHF.

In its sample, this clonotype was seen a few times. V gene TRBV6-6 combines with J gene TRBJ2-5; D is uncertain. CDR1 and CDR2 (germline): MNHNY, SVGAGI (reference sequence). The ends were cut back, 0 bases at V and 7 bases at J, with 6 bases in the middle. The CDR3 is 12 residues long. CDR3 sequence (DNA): TGTGCCAGCAGTTACTCGAAGGGGACCCAGTACTTC. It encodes CASSYSKGTQYF.

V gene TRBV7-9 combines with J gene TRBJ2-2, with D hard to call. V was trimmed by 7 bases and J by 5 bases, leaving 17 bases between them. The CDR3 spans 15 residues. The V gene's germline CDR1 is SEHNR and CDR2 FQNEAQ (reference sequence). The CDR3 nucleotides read TGTGCCAGCACCCCCGGAAGGCCCTGGACCGGGGAGCTGTTTTTT. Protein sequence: CASTPGRPWTGELFF. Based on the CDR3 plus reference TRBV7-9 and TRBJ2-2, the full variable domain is DTGVSQNPRHKITKRGQNVTFRCDPISEHNRLYWYRQTLGQGPEFLTYFQNEAQLEKSRLLSDRFSAERPKGSFSTLEIQRTEQGDSAMYLCASTPGRPWTGELFFGEGSRLTVL.

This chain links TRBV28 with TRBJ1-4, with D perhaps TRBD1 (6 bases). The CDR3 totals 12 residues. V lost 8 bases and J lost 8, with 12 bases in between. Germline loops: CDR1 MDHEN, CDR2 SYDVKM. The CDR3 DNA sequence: TGTGCCAGCGGGTTAACAGGGGAAAAACTGTTTTTT. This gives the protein CASGLTGEKLFF.

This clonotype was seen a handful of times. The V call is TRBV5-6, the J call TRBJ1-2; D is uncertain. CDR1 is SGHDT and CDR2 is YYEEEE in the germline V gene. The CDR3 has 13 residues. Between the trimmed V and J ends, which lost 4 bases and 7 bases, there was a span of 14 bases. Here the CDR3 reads CASSARSFGGYTF. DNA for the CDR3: TGTGCCAGCAGCGCCAGGTCCTTCGGTGGCTACACCTTC.

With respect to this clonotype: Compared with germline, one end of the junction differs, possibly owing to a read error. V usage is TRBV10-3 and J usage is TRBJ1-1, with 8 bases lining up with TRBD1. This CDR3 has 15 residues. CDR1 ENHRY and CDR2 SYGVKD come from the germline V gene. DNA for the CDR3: TGTGCCAGCAGTACACTCGGGACAGGAGGGACTGAAGCTTTCTTT. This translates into CASSTLGTGGTEAFF.

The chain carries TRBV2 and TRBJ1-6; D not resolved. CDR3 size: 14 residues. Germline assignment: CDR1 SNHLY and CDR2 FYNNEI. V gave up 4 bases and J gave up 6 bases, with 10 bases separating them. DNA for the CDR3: TGTGCCAGCAGTGCGGGGAATTCTAATTCACCCCTCCACTTT. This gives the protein CASSAGNSNSPLHF.

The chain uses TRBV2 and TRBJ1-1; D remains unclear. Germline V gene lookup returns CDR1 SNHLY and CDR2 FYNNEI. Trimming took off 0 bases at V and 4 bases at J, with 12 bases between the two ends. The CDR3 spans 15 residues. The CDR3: CASSEARKVVTEAFF. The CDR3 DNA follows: TGTGCCAGCAGTGAAGCTAGGAAGGTCGTCACTGAAGCTTTCTTT.

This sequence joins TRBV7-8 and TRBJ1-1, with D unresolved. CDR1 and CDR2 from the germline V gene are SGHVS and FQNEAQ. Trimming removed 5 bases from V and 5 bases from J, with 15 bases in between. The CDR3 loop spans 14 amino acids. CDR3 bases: TGTGCCAGCAGCCGGTTTGCCGGAGTGACTGAAGCTTTCTTT. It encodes CASSRFAGVTEAFF.